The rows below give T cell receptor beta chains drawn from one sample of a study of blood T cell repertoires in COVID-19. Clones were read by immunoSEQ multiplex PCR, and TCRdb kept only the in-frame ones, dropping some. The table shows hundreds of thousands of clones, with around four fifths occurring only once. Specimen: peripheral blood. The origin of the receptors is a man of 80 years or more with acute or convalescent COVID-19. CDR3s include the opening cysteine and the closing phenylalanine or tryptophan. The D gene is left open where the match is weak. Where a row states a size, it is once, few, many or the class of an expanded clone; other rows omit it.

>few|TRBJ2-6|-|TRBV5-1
CASSSSRGASISGANVLTF
TGCGCCAGCAGCTCATCCAGGGGCGCCTCTATCTCTGGGGCCAACGTCCTGACTTTC
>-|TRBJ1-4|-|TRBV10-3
CAISEGQLNEKLFF
TGTGCCATCAGTGAGGGACAGCTAAATGAAAAACTGTTTTTT
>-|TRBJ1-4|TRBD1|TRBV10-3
CAISRTTGVNEKLFF
TGTGCCATCAGCCGAACGACAGGGGTGAATGAAAAACTGTTTTTT
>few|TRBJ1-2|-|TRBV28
CASIPAGYVSYGYTF
TGTGCCAGCATTCCCGCGGGATACGTCAGCTATGGCTACACCTTC
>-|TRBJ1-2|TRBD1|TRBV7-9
CASSTRTGPDAGYTF
TGTGCCAGCAGCACCCGGACAGGGCCCGACGCTGGCTACACCTTC
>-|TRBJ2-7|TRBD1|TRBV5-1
CASSVTGANEQYF
TGCGCCAGCAGCGTCACAGGGGCTAACGAGCAGTACTTC
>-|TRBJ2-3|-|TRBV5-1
CASSSASSDTQYF
TGCGCCAGCAGCTCGGCTAGTTCGGATACGCAGTATTTT
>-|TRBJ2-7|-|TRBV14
CASSHGLYEQYF
TGTGCCAGCAGCCATGGACTCTACGAGCAGTACTTC
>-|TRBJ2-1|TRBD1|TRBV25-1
CASSETRGQGRNEQFF
TGTGCCAGCAGTGAAACTCGGGGACAGGGGCGGAATGAGCAGTTCTTC
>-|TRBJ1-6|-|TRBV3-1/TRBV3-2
CASSPTAYNSPLHF
TGTGCCAGCAGCCCGACAGCTTATAATTCACCCCTCCACTTT
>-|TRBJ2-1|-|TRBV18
CASSPRVIPYNEQFF
TGTGCCAGCTCACCAAGAGTTATCCCCTACAATGAGCAGTTCTTC
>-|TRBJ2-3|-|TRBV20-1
CSASFQTGDTQYF
TGCAGTGCTAGTTTCCAAACTGGAGATACGCAGTATTTT
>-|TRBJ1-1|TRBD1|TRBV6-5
CASSLTGTGSTEAFF
TGTGCCAGCAGTCTCACGGGGACAGGGTCCACTGAAGCTTTCTTT
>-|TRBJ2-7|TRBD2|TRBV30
CAWIRAGANFPEQYF
TGTGCCTGGATCCGAGCGGGAGCCAATTTTCCCGAGCAGTACTTC
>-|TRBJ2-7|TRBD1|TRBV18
CASSFPQGAREQYF
TGTGCCAGCTCATTCCCACAGGGGGCTCGGGAGCAGTACTTC
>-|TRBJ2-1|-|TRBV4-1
CASSQTWGRAYNEQFF
TGCGCCAGCAGCCAAACTTGGGGGCGCGCCTACAATGAGCAGTTCTTC
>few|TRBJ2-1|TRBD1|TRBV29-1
CSVVGQFNEQFF
TGCAGCGTTGTGGGACAGTTCAATGAGCAGTTCTTC
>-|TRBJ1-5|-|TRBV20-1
CSASLGTDNQPQHF
TGCAGTGCTAGTTTGGGTACAGACAATCAGCCCCAGCATTTT
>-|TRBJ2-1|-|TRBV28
CASTPTGTYNEQFF
TGTGCCAGCACCCCGACAGGTACCTACAATGAGCAGTTCTTC
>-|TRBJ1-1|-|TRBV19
CASSIEDRNTEAFF
TGTGCCAGTAGTATCGAGGACAGGAACACTGAAGCTTTCTTT
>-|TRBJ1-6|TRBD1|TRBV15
CATSSGQGASPLHF
TGTGCCACCAGCAGCGGGCAGGGGGCTTCACCCCTCCACTTT
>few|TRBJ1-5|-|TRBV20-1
CSASIGVGQPQHF
TGCAGTGCTAGTATCGGGGTCGGTCAGCCCCAGCATTTT
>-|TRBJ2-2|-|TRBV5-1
CASSLDPNTGELFF
TGCGCCAGCAGCCTAGATCCGAACACCGGGGAGCTGTTTTTT
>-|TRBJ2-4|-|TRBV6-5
CASSYMGRRNIQYF
TGTGCCAGCAGTTACATGGGGAGGAGAAACATTCAGTACTTC
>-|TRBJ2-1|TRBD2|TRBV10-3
CAIRGTSGTSSYNEQFF
TGTGCCATCAGGGGGACTAGCGGGACGAGCTCCTACAATGAGCAGTTCTTC
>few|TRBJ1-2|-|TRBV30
CAGALAGQQGIGRYTF
TGTGCCGGGGCCTTAGCTGGACAACAGGGTATAGGGCGCTACACCTTC
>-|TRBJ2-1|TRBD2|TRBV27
CASKGSGSFNEQFF
TGTGCCAGCAAGGGTAGCGGGAGTTTTAATGAGCAGTTCTTC
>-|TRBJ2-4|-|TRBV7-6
CASSLVGASENIQYF
TGTGCCAGCAGCTTAGTAGGGGCGTCGGAAAACATTCAGTACTTC
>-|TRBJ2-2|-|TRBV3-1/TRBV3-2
CASSQFWAPNTGELFF
TGTGCCAGCAGCCAGTTTTGGGCCCCGAACACCGGGGAGCTGTTTTTT
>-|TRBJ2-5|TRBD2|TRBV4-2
CASSQRGLAGVQETQYF
TGTGCCAGCAGCCAACGCGGACTAGCGGGGGTTCAAGAGACCCAGTACTTC
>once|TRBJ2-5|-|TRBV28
CASSLWSPDSQKKETQYF
TGTGCCAGCAGTTTATGGAGCCCGGACAGCCAGAAAAAAGAGACCCAGTACTTC
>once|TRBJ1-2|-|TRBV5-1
CASTPGDGLYGYTF
TGCGCCAGCACCCCAGGTGACGGCCTCTATGGCTACACCTTC
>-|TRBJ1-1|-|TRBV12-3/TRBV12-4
CASSRDYGEAFF
TGTGCCAGCAGCCGGGACTATGGTGAAGCTTTCTTT
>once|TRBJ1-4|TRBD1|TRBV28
CASLAWTGGGEKLFF
TGTGCCAGCTTGGCCTGGACAGGGGGCGGTGAAAAACTGTTTTTT
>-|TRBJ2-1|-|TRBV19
CASSTGQLTYNEQFF
TGTGCCAGTAGTACGGGACAACTAACCTACAATGAGCAGTTCTTC
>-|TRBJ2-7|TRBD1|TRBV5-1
CASSSHPGQGFYEQYF
TGCGCCAGCAGCTCTCATCCGGGACAGGGCTTCTACGAGCAGTACTTC
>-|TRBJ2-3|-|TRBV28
CASTHGGPTDTQYF
TGTGCCAGCACCCACGGTGGGCCCACAGATACGCAGTATTTT
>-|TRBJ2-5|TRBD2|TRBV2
CASSGGGGEETQYF
TGTGCCAGCAGTGGCGGCGGGGGTGAAGAGACCCAGTACTTC
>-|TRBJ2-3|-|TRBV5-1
CASSPVGDRTDTQYF
TGCGCCAGCAGCCCGGTTGGAGACCGCACAGATACGCAGTATTTT
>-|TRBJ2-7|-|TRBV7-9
CASSLAVGGGEQYF
TGTGCCAGCAGCTTAGCGGTTGGGGGAGGCGAGCAGTACTTC
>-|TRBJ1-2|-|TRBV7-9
CASSLGQDDYGYTF
TGTGCCAGCAGCTTAGGACAGGACGACTATGGCTACACCTTC
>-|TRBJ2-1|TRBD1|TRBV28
CASSLPGTGGVEQFF
TGTGCCAGCAGTTTACCAGGGACAGGGGGCGTGGAGCAGTTCTTC
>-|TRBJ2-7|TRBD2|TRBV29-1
CSVELSGAGQYF
TGCAGCGTTGAGTTGAGCGGGGCCGGGCAGTACTTC
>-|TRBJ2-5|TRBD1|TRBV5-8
CASTGTGGPETQYF
TGTGCCAGCACTGGGACAGGGGGCCCGGAGACCCAGTACTTC
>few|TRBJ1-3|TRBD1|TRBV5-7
CASSTLQGLAGNTIYF
TGTGCCAGCAGCACGCTACAGGGGTTAGCTGGAAACACCATATATTTT